Presented here are 24 T cell receptor beta chains from one specimen sequenced in a study of cytomegalovirus exposure and HLA in healthy donors. PCR primers comprised 60 Vbeta and 13 Jbeta primers. This table comes from immunoSEQ multiplex PCR, and its TCRdb copy is limited to in-frame clones, with some not included. The sample holds some 140,000 clones, roughly 80% seen once. Sequencing was carried out using PBMCs. These receptors all stem from a man aged 25 to 40 in good health and CMV-seronegative.

The chain couples TRBV11-2 to TRBJ2-1; 7 bases are shared with TRBD2. The CDR3 contains 16 residues. CDR1 is SGHAT and CDR2 is FQNNGV in the germline V gene. V gave up 4 bases and J gave up 7 bases; unmatched junction bases: 13. In DNA, the CDR3 is TGTGCCAGCAGCTCCCTTCATGGACTAGTCCCGAATGAGCAGTTCTTC. Translated: CASSSLHGLVPNEQFF. Combining the CDR3 with reference TRBV11-2 and TRBJ2-1 gives the whole variable domain EAGVAQSPRYKIIEKRQSVAFWCNPISGHATLYWYQQILGQGPKLLIQFQNNGVVDDSQLPKDRFSAERLKGVDSTLKIQPAKLEDSAVYLCASSSLHGLVPNEQFFGPGTRLTVL.

The gene calls are TRBV6-5 and TRBJ2-7; 9 bases are shared with TRBD1. Looked up from germline, CDR1 is MNHEY and CDR2 is SVGAGI. The CDR3 consists of 14 residues. V lost 6 bases and J lost 6; bases outside the gene matches: 9. CDR3 sequence reads: CASRPGQGRGEQYF. The CDR3 DNA sequence: TGTGCCAGCAGGCCCGGACAGGGGCGTGGCGAGCAGTACTTC.

This clone occurred a few times. The V call is TRBV6-1, the J call TRBJ1-1, with 8 bases identical to TRBD1. Trimming at V came to 5 bases and at J to 0 bases, leaving 5 bases not matched to a gene. In germline, CDR1 is MNHNS, CDR2 SASEGT. This CDR3 is built from 15 residues. CDR3 coding DNA: TGTGCCAGCAGTCCCCAGGGGGCGATGAACACTGAAGCTTTCTTT. This sequence encodes CASSPQGAMNTEAFF.

V usage is TRBV4-2 and J usage is TRBJ1-4, with 7 bases aligning to TRBD1. This CDR3 contains 16 residues. Losses at the gene ends were 0 bases for V and 4 bases for J; bases not matched to a gene: 5. Germline V CDR1 and CDR2: LGHNA, YNFKEQ. DNA for the CDR3: TGTGCCAGCAGCCAAGATAGAAACAGGGGTAATGAAAAACTGTTTTTT. It encodes CASSQDRNRGNEKLFF.

This clone was seen a handful of times. The chain uses TRBV5-1 and TRBJ2-1; 9 bases are a match to TRBD2. Germline V gene data show CDR1 as SGHRS and CDR2 as YFSETQ. V was clipped by 4 bases and J by 5 bases; unmatched bases: 7. CDR3 length: 15 amino acids. The CDR3 sequence is CASSLLAGLNNEQFF. The CDR3 bases are TGCGCCAGCAGCCTCCTAGCGGGACTAAACAATGAGCAGTTCTTC.

The V and J genes are TRBV6-5 and TRBJ2-7; TRBD1 agrees at 7 bases. The CDR3 runs to 14 residues. The germline V gene has CDR1 MNHEY and CDR2 SVGAGI. Trimming at V came to 7 bases and at J to 2 bases, leaving 8 bases not matched to a gene. The CDR3 here is CASTRQGAPYEQYF. The CDR3 coding sequence is TGTGCCAGCACCAGACAGGGAGCCCCCTACGAGCAGTACTTC.

The chain combines TRBV10-3 with TRBJ2-7; no clear D. The ends were cut back, 2 bases at V and 3 bases at J, with 5 bases in the middle. The CDR3 runs to 12 residues. Germline V gives CDR1 ENHRY, CDR2 SYGVKD. CDR3 DNA sequence: TGTGCCATCAGTGAGGGCATCTACGAGCAGTACTTC. Its translation: CAISEGIYEQYF.

The chain employs TRBV4-1 and TRBJ2-1; TRBD2 might be the D (7 bases). This CDR3 region has 16 residues. V shed 1 base and J shed 7 bases, with 17 bases lying between them. The germline gives CDR1 MGHRA, CDR2 YSYEKL. The CDR3 region is CASSQAGAGVGNEQFF. As DNA, the CDR3 is TGCGCCAGCAGCCAAGCGGGGGCGGGAGTGGGGAATGAGCAGTTCTTC.

The J gene is TRBJ1-2, the V gene TRBV30; the D gene is possibly TRBD1 (5 bases). In germline, CDR1 is GTSNPN, CDR2 SVGIG (reference sequence). The germline V and J ends were trimmed by 5 bases and 4 bases, with 14 bases remaining between them. The CDR3 runs 13 residues. In DNA, the CDR3 is TGTGCCTGGGGGGAGCCGGGGGGCTATGGCTACACCTTC. Protein product: CAWGEPGGYGYTF.

This clone showed up just once. The chain has TRBV9 and TRBJ1-2, with 8 bases matching TRBD1. The CDR3 extends over 17 amino acids. V gave up 2 bases and J gave up 1 base; unmatched junction bases: 10. Germline loops: CDR1 SGDLS, CDR2 YYNGEE. CDR3: CASSVDHRQGSNYGYTF. The DNA of the CDR3 is TGTGCCAGCAGCGTCGACCACCGACAGGGGAGTAACTATGGCTACACCTTC. Supplemented by reference TRBV9 and TRBJ1-2, the full variable domain reads DSGVTQTPKHLITATGQRVTLRCSPRSGDLSVYWYQQSLDQGLQFLIQYYNGEERAKGNILERFSAQQFPDLHSELNLSSLELGDSALYFCASSVDHRQGSNYGYTFGSGTRLTVV.

The CDR3 reads CASSQAMSRRTTNEKLFF. The CDR3 coding sequence is TGTGCCAGCAGCCAAGCGATGAGCAGGAGGACGACTAATGAAAAACTGTTTTTT. V and J are TRBV4-2 and TRBJ1-4; D uncertain. Germline CDR1 LGHNA, CDR2 YNFKEQ. CDR3 length: 18 amino acids. With 1 base removed from V and 2 bases from J, the gap between germline ends came to 17 bases.

In its sample, this clone was seen a few times. This CDR3 reads CASSPKEGYLSYEQYF. The CDR3 DNA is TGTGCCAGCTCACCCAAGGAGGGGTATCTGTCCTACGAGCAGTACTTC. The gene calls are TRBV18 and TRBJ2-7, with a possible D match to TRBD2 (6 bases). CDR1 KGHSH and CDR2 LQKENI come from the germline V gene. Trimming removed 3 bases from V and 1 base from J, with 16 bases in between. There are 16 residues in the CDR3.

This clone was observed a single time. This chain links TRBV28 with TRBJ1-2; possibly TRBD1 for D (6 bases). V was shortened by 8 bases and J by 7 bases, with 17 bases between the two germline ends. The CDR3 sequence is 13 residues long. Germline V gives CDR1 MDHEN, CDR2 SYDVKM. This chain's CDR3 is CASLVLGASGYTF. CDR3 DNA sequence: TGTGCCAGCCTCGTACTGGGGGCAAGTGGCTACACCTTC.

The J gene is TRBJ1-2, the V gene TRBV5-1; 7 bases match TRBD1. Germline V gives CDR1 SGHRS, CDR2 YFSETQ. CDR3 size: 13 residues. Unmatched junction bases numbered 5, after V lost 5 bases and J lost 4 bases. In nucleotides, the CDR3 is TGCGCCAGCAGTCGGGACAGTGTCTATGGCTACACCTTC. Protein: CASSRDSVYGYTF.

The rearrangement joins TRBV7-9 to TRBJ1-1; D is ambiguous. This CDR3 is 14 amino acids long. Between the trimmed V and J ends, which lost 3 bases and 2 bases, there was a span of 10 bases. Looked up from germline, CDR1 is SEHNR and CDR2 is FQNEAQ (reference sequence). The CDR3 region is CASSLGSVNTEAFF. CDR3 nucleotides: TGTGCCAGCAGCTTGGGCAGTGTAAACACTGAAGCTTTCTTT.

V gene TRBV19 combines with J gene TRBJ2-1; TRBD2 matches at 11 bases. The V and J ends lost 4 bases and 6 bases, in that order; junction bases with no gene match: 8. The CDR3 sequence is 16 residues long. Germline-derived CDR1 and CDR2 are LNHDA and SQIVND (reference sequence). The CDR3 bases are TGTGCCAGTAGTAAAACCGGGACTAGCGGCAGCAATGAGCAGTTCTTC. Translated, it gives CASSKTGTSGSNEQFF. Filled out from reference TRBV19 and TRBJ2-1, the complete variable domain reads DGGITQSPKYLFRKEGQNVTLSCEQNLNHDAMYWYRQDPGQGLRLIYYSQIVNDFQKGDIAEGYSVSREKKESFPLTVTSAQKNPTAFYLCASSKTGTSGSNEQFFGPGTRLTVL.

CDR3 coding DNA: TGTGCCAGCAGTCACAGGAGTTCAGATCAGCCCCAGCATTTT. Translated: CASSHRSSDQPQHF. The chain has TRBV28 and TRBJ1-5; a possible D gene is TRBD1 (5 bases). Trimming cost V 5 bases and J 5 bases, with 13 bases left between them. The CDR3 runs 14 residues. CDR1 and CDR2 from the germline V gene are MDHEN and SYDVKM.

The rearrangement links TRBV4-1 to TRBJ2-7, with 10 positions matching TRBD1. The ends lost 2 bases at V and 0 bases at J; junction bases unmatched: 4. Germline V gene lookup returns CDR1 MGHRA and CDR2 YSYEKL. This CDR3 comprises 16 residues. The DNA of the CDR3 is TGCGCCAGCAGCCAACCGGGACAGGGGCACTCCTACGAGCAGTACTTC. Its translation is CASSQPGQGHSYEQYF.

The sample holds a few counts of this clone. This chain connects TRBV6-5 to TRBJ1-1, with D possibly matching TRBD1 (6 bases). The CDR3 length is 14 residues. Between the trimmed V and J ends, which lost 2 bases and 0 bases, there was a span of 7 bases. Germline CDR1 and CDR2: MNHEY and SVGAGI. The CDR3 region is CASSYEGVNTEAFF. The CDR3 DNA follows: TGTGCCAGCAGTTACGAGGGGGTGAACACTGAAGCTTTCTTT.

V and J are TRBV7-8 and TRBJ1-2, with D possibly being TRBD1 (5 bases). Germline assignment: CDR1 SGHVS and CDR2 FQNEAQ. The CDR3 is 16 amino acids. The germline V and J ends were trimmed by 0 bases and 3 bases, with 14 bases remaining between them. Written as DNA, the CDR3 is TGTGCCAGCAGCTTAGCGCGGTGGCAGGGTGACTATGGCTACACCTTC. This sequence encodes CASSLARWQGDYGYTF.

J is TRBJ2-3 and V is TRBV6-1, with D unclear. CDR3 length: 13 amino acids. Germline V gene lookup returns CDR1 MNHNS and CDR2 SASEGT. Trimming took 5 bases from V and 4 from J, leaving 10 bases between them. CDR3 amino acids: CASSLPKSDTQYF. The CDR3 bases are TGTGCCAGCAGTCTACCGAAGTCAGATACGCAGTATTTT.

V gene TRBV29-1 combines with J gene TRBJ1-2; no firm D call. This CDR3 comprises 16 residues. V was trimmed by 7 bases and J by 0 bases, leaving 21 bases between them. Germline V CDR1 and CDR2: SQVTM, ANQGSEA. The CDR3 DNA follows: TGCAGCGCCGAGGGAACTGACGCATGGTCTAACTATGGCTACACCTTC. This sequence encodes CSAEGTDAWSNYGYTF.

The CDR3 bases are TGTGCCTGGGGGACAGGGATGGACAATCAGCCCCAGCATTTT. It is translated as CAWGTGMDNQPQHF. The rearrangement uses TRBV30 and TRBJ1-5, with 9 bases matching TRBD1. The trim removed 5 bases at V and 3 bases at J, leaving 5 bases unmatched. CDR1 and CDR2 from the germline V gene are GTSNPN and SVGIG (reference sequence). This CDR3 spans 14 amino acids.

This rearrangement joins TRBV29-1 to TRBJ1-1; TRBD1 might be the D (6 bases). Germline V lookup: CDR1 SQVTM, CDR2 ANQGSEA. This CDR3 region has 13 residues. Trimming shortened V by 6 bases and J by 9 bases, and 20 bases separated the two germline ends. CDR3 region: CSVNSGDTVKAFF. CDR3 coding DNA: TGCAGCGTAAACTCTGGGGACACGGTGAAAGCTTTCTTT.